The 21 T cell receptor beta chains below all came from one sample that was sequenced in a study of blood T cell repertoires in COVID-19. Data came from immunoSEQ multiplex PCR; TCRdb stores just in-frame clones and leaves some out. The sample yields about 250,000 clones, over 75% seen once. The sample taken for sequencing was PBMCs or T cells enriched from blood (not recorded which). Source of these receptors: a man in his late teens or twenties who had recovered from COVID-19.

V gene TRBV2 combines with J gene TRBJ1-5; D uncertain. The V end lost 2 bases, the J end lost 3 bases, and 11 bases lay between the germline ends. Germline values: CDR1 SNHLY, CDR2 FYNNEI. The CDR3 loop spans 15 amino acids. The CDR3 loop reads CASSEWAFTNQPQHF. DNA of the CDR3: TGTGCCAGCAGTGAATGGGCTTTTACCAATCAGCCCCAGCATTTT.

This chain joins TRBV30 and TRBJ2-2, with D possibly being TRBD1 (6 bases). The CDR3 consists of 12 residues. Germline V gene data show CDR1 as GTSNPN and CDR2 as SVGIG (reference sequence). Between the trimmed V and J ends, which lost 3 bases and 6 bases, there was a span of 8 bases. DNA for the CDR3: TGTGCCTGGAGCGGGACACCCGGGGAGCTGTTTTTT. Amino acids: CAWSGTPGELFF.

On this clone: Sequence at one end of the junction differs from germline and may be a read error. The genes are TRBV27 and TRBJ1-2, with 8 bases identical to TRBD1. The CDR3 sequence is 14 residues long. CDR1 and CDR2 from the germline V gene are MNHEY and SMNVEV (reference sequence). The CDR3 nucleotides read TGTGCCAGCAGTTTAGGGACAGGATTTAATGGTTACACCTTC. As protein: CASSLGTGFNGYTF.

The gene calls are TRBV4-1 and TRBJ1-2, with D possibly being TRBD1 (6 bases). Trimming took 1 base from V and 1 from J, leaving 10 bases between them. CDR1 and CDR2 (germline): MGHRA, YSYEKL. The CDR3 sequence is 15 residues long. CDR3 in DNA: TGCGCCAGCAGCCAAGGGACAGCGAATAACTATGGCTACACCTTC. Translated: CASSQGTANNYGYTF.

The chain combines TRBV2 with TRBJ1-1; D uncertain. V lost 4 bases and J lost 1, with 10 bases in between. The CDR3 spans 14 residues. Looked up from germline, CDR1 is SNHLY and CDR2 is FYNNEI. DNA of the CDR3: TGTGCCAGCAGTGTGGAGGCAGAGAACACTGAAGCTTTCTTT. Encoded protein: CASSVEAENTEAFF.

The chain combines TRBV19 with TRBJ1-2; TRBD1 matches at 8 bases. The ends lost 5 bases at V and 5 bases at J; junction bases unmatched: 4. Germline V gene sequence: CDR1 LNHDA, CDR2 SQIVND (reference sequence). The CDR3 totals 13 residues. The CDR3 DNA follows: TGTGCCAGTAGTTTGGACAGGGATTATGGCTACACCTTC. It is translated as CASSLDRDYGYTF.

This clone was detected only a few times. This chain joins TRBV2 and TRBJ1-2, with TRBD1 identical over 8 bases. Looked up from germline, CDR1 is SNHLY and CDR2 is FYNNEI. The CDR3 runs to 13 residues. V gave up 10 bases and J gave up 8 bases; unmatched junction bases: 12. The CDR3 DNA follows: TGTGCCACCATCCGGCCAGGGGGCGAAGGCTACACCTTC. As protein: CATIRPGGEGYTF.

This chain links TRBV5-1 with TRBJ2-2; possibly TRBD2 for D (5 bases). The CDR3 extends over 16 amino acids. Germline-derived CDR1 and CDR2 are SGHRS and YFSETQ. V lost 0 bases and J lost 0, with 9 bases in between. CDR3 loop: CASSLDGGPNTGELFF. The DNA for the CDR3 is TGCGCCAGCAGCTTGGATGGAGGACCGAACACCGGGGAGCTGTTTTTT.

V gene TRBV3-1 (or the pseudogene TRBV3-2) combines with J gene TRBJ1-1; weak D call: TRBD1 (5 bases). The CDR3 length is 14 residues. V lost 6 bases, J lost 0 bases, and 11 bases lay in between. Germline V gene data show CDR1 as LGHDT and CDR2 as YNNKEL (reference sequence). The CDR3 loop reads CASRPTEMNTEAFF. CDR3 sequence (DNA): TGTGCCAGCAGGCCGACAGAAATGAACACTGAAGCTTTCTTT.

The V call is TRBV6-6, the J call TRBJ1-4; a weak D match, TRBD1 (5 bases). This CDR3 comprises 18 residues. CDR1 is MNHNY, CDR2 SVGAGI, per germline (reference sequence). Trimming removed 5 bases at V and 7 bases at J, with 26 bases between. The DNA for the CDR3 is TGTGCCAGCAGTCCCCTGCGGGGGTCAGATCCTCATCGTGAAAAACTGTTTTTT. Translating it yields CASSPLRGSDPHREKLFF.

This rearrangement joins TRBV18 to TRBJ2-7; 7 bases agree with TRBD2. This CDR3 is 15 amino acids long. CDR1 is KGHSH and CDR2 is LQKENI in the germline V gene. The trim removed 3 bases at V and 3 bases at J, leaving 8 bases unmatched. The CDR3 is CASSPEASGFYEQYF. The DNA for the CDR3 is TGTGCCAGCTCACCGGAAGCTAGCGGATTCTACGAGCAGTACTTC.

In this sample, this clone turned up once. This chain links TRBV5-1 with TRBJ2-3; TRBD2 agrees at 11 bases. In germline, CDR1 is SGHRS, CDR2 YFSETQ. This CDR3 region has 17 residues. The ends lost 0 bases at V and 0 bases at J; junction bases unmatched: 3. CDR3 sequence reads: CASSLASGGTSTDTQYF. The CDR3, as DNA: TGCGCCAGCAGCTTGGCTAGCGGGGGGACTAGCACAGATACGCAGTATTTT. Together with reference TRBV5-1 and TRBJ2-3, the CDR3 gives the full variable domain: KAGVTQTPRYLIKTRGQQVTLSCSPISGHRSVSWYQQTPGQGLQFLFEYFSETQRNKGNFPGRFSGRQFSNSRSEMNVSTLELGDSALYLCASSLASGGTSTDTQYFGPGTRLTVL.

This clone was detected only once. The J gene is TRBJ2-1, the V gene TRBV5-1; D unresolved. Trimming left V 0 bases short and J 6 bases short, with 16 bases between. Germline V gene sequence: CDR1 SGHRS, CDR2 YFSETQ. There are 16 residues in the CDR3. CDR3 protein: CASSLVPALTGNEQFF. The CDR3 region has the DNA TGCGCCAGCAGCTTGGTCCCAGCCCTGACTGGCAATGAGCAGTTCTTC.

V usage is TRBV19 and J usage is TRBJ1-6; TRBD1 matches 9 bases. J was trimmed by 6 bases and V by 2 bases; bases with no gene match: 5. This CDR3 has 16 amino acids. Per the germline V gene, CDR1 is LNHDA and CDR2 is SQIVND (reference sequence). The CDR3 DNA follows: TGTGCCAGTAGTATAAACAGGGGGCAGGGTAATTCACCCCTCCACTTT. Protein product: CASSINRGQGNSPLHF. Supplemented by reference TRBV19 and TRBJ1-6, the full variable domain reads DGGITQSPKYLFRKEGQNVTLSCEQNLNHDAMYWYRQDPGQGLRLIYYSQIVNDFQKGDIAEGYSVSREKKESFPLTVTSAQKNPTAFYLCASSINRGQGNSPLHFGNGTRLTVT.

The chain is built from TRBV28 and TRBJ1-5; 7 nucleotides align to TRBD1. The CDR3 runs 14 residues. From germline, CDR1 is MDHEN and CDR2 SYDVKM. V gave up 8 bases and J gave up 4 bases; unmatched junction bases: 8. The chain's CDR3 is CASLTGAGNQPQHF. CDR3 DNA: TGTGCCAGCCTAACAGGGGCCGGAAATCAGCCCCAGCATTTT.

This chain joins TRBV20-1 and TRBJ2-1, with 11 bases that match TRBD2. The V and J ends lost 7 bases and 6 bases, in that order; junction bases with no gene match: 8. The V gene's germline CDR1 is DFQATT and CDR2 SNEGSKA (reference sequence). CDR3 length: 14 residues. The CDR3 DNA sequence: TGCAGTGTTAGTACTAGCGGGAGAATCAATGAGCAGTTCTTC. Translation gives CSVSTSGRINEQFF.

CDR3 protein: CASSGRTGIGYTF. The CDR3 nucleotides are TGTGCCAGCAGCGGAAGGACAGGGATTGGCTACACCTTC. This chain joins TRBV7-9 and TRBJ1-2, with 8 nucleotides matching TRBD1. Unmatched junction bases numbered 6, after V lost 5 bases and J lost 7 bases. The CDR3 is 13 residues long. CDR1 is SEHNR and CDR2 is FQNEAQ in the germline V gene (reference sequence).

The gene calls are TRBV28 and TRBJ2-5; D is perhaps TRBD2 (6 bases). This CDR3 contains 13 residues. The V gene's germline CDR1 is MDHEN and CDR2 SYDVKM. Trimming took 8 bases from V and 5 from J, leaving 15 bases between them. This CDR3 is CASHRDSLETQYF. CDR3 bases: TGTGCCAGCCACCGGGACTCCCTGGAGACCCAGTACTTC.

This chain's CDR3 is CATTFTTGSYEQYF. Written as DNA, the CDR3 is TGTGCCACCACCTTCACGACAGGCTCCTACGAGCAGTACTTC. J is TRBJ2-7 and V is TRBV18; a possible D gene is TRBD1 (6 bases). Germline V lookup: CDR1 KGHSH, CDR2 LQKENI. Trimming removed 10 bases at V and 0 bases at J, with 16 bases between. The CDR3 sequence is 14 residues long.

This rearrangement joins TRBV6-5 to TRBJ2-5; TRBD1 matches 9 bases. V lost 5 bases and J lost 5; bases outside the gene matches: 9. The germline V gene encodes CDR1 MNHEY and CDR2 SVGAGI. The CDR3 contains 15 residues. For the CDR3, the DNA is TGTGCCAGCAGTCCCGGACAGGGGAGGTTCGAGACCCAGTACTTC. This translates into CASSPGQGRFETQYF.

The genes are TRBV12-5 and TRBJ2-7; TRBD1 aligns across 8 bases. The CDR3 runs to 15 residues. Germline V lookup: CDR1 LGHNT, CDR2 FRNRAP. The trim removed 4 bases at V and 1 base at J, leaving 6 bases unmatched. CDR3 sequence (DNA): TGTGCTAGTGGTTCAGGACAGGGCCGATCCTACGAGCAGTACTTC. Protein sequence: CASGSGQGRSYEQYF. The full variable domain, with the rest looked up from reference TRBV12-5 and TRBJ2-7, is DARVTQTPRHKVTEMGQEVTMRCQPILGHNTVFWYRQTMMQGLELLAYFRNRAPLDDSGMPKDRFSAEMPDATLATLKIQPSEPRDSAVYFCASGSGQGRSYEQYFGPGTRLTVT.